The sequence of this TCR beta chain was determined in a study of blood T cell repertoires in COVID-19 (dated by TCRdb to the early 2020s). About the study as a whole: Collaborator samples came from the United States, Italy and Spain and covered acute and convalescent phases of COVID-19. Subjects who had been exposed to COVID-19, were actively infected with it, or had recovered from it provided the deeply sampled blood TCRbeta repertoires that made up the dataset. The sample metadata nearly always contained a de-identified subject ID, COVID-19 status, age in years and sex. HLA class I and class II types, where available, came from metadata supplied by the sample provider rather than from assay-based typing. Samples came from the ongoing ImmuneRACE study (first 160 participants) plus 1,254 subjects from 6 global collaborators. The material from the prospective study consisted of cDNA or gDNA derived from T cells, B-cell-depleted T cells, or PBMCs. The repertoires were made available in a free public database intended to serve as a resource for research on the immune response to SARS-CoV-2. General study outcomes and caveats: The amount of clinical and demographic metadata varied by source and participant and was provided uncurated.

The germline V gene (reference sequence) sets CDR1 to MNHEY and CDR2 to SMNVEV. Measured from the cysteine to the phenylalanine, the CDR3 is 12 residues long. Only CDR3 DNA is held: 36 bases, read in frame from base 1. The germline ends are 3 bases apart after V is trimmed by 2 bases and J by 2 bases. As for this clone: No cognate antigen has been identified for it. No quality values exist for individual bases; no much larger clone is one base distant.

TCRbeta CDR3 regions were amplified from genomic DNA using the immunoSEQ Assay, a bias-controlled multiplex PCR. The study's processing was this. Nucleated cell counts per sample were estimated from amplification of reference gene primers within the assay. Sequence reads were collapsed and filtered to measure the absolute abundance of every unique TCRbeta CDR3 rearrangement. For each sample, productive Simpson clonality was calculated as the square root of Simpson's diversity index across productive rearrangements. The source is immuneACCESS, and TCRdb retained only in-frame sequences with V and J called. Part of the clones is not carried over; for the studies checked, unresolved V genes explain less than half of this, and the remainder is unexplained. Clone size and V and J calls were adopted from that table, with D and trimming inferred from the DNA. Within this sample are around 100,000 clones, with approximately 89% of them counted one time only. The ten largest clones add up to 0.97% of the sample.

The collaborating institutions used their own protocols to collect whole blood in K2EDTA tubes. For TCRbeta analysis, collaborators shipped samples in one of three forms: frozen whole blood, isolated PBMCs, or DNA extracted from either of those sample types. The chain couples TRBV27 to TRBJ2-5, with the D gene call left open. This TCR was recovered from a man aged 55 to 70 with acute or convalescent COVID-19. Material for sequencing was peripheral blood. Read as DNA, the sequence is TGTGCCAGCAGTTTAGAGCAAGAGACCCAGTACTTC. This sequence encodes CASSLEQETQYF.